Listed below are T cell receptor beta chains from one sample, sequenced in a study of CD8+CD57+ T cells in acquired aplastic anemia. TCRdb reprocessed the reads with MiXCR, giving one entry per CDR3 protein. The sample consists of about 210,000 distinct CDR3 sequences, approximately 60% of them appearing once. The sample taken for sequencing was sorted CD4+, CD8+, or CD8+CD57+ T cells (not recorded which) from PBMCs. Receptors were obtained from a human donor in good health. The CDR3 runs from the conserved cysteine through the conserved F or W. D genes are given only for firm matches. Clone size is not always given. Where it is, it says once, few, many or a class for expanded clones.

J: TRBJ2-3
D: TRBD1
V: TRBV28
size: NA
DNA: TGTACCTCGCTCTCCCGGACAGGGGTCTCGGATACGCAGTATTTT
CDR3: CTSLSRTGVSDTQYF

J: TRBJ2-2
D: NA
V: TRBV24-1
size: NA
DNA: TGTGCCACCAGTGATCGTTCGTCCGGGGAGCTGTTTTTT
CDR3: CATSDRSSGELFF

J: TRBJ2-7
D: NA
V: TRBV20-1
size: NA
DNA: TGCAGTGCCCCCTCGAATCTCAACGAGCAGTACTTC
CDR3: CSAPSNLNEQYF

J: TRBJ2-1
D: TRBD1
V: TRBV7-6
size: NA
DNA: TGTGCCAGCAGCTTACTCCGGGACAGAACCTACAATGAGCAGTTCTTC
CDR3: CASSLLRDRTYNEQFF

J: TRBJ2-7
D: NA
V: TRBV5-1
size: NA
DNA: TGCGCCAGCAGCTTTCGGGACTCTCACACTCGGGAGCAGTACTTC
CDR3: CASSFRDSHTREQYF

J: TRBJ2-5
D: TRBD1
V: TRBV7-2
size: NA
DNA: TGTGCCAGCAGCTTATGGCCGACAGGGATGGTGGAGACCCAGTACTTC
CDR3: CASSLWPTGMVETQYF

J: TRBJ2-3
D: TRBD2
V: TRBV7-9
size: NA
DNA: TGTGCCAGCAGCTTTCCTCTGCGTCTAGCGGGGGCGGCAGATACGCAGTATTTT
CDR3: CASSFPLRLAGAADTQYF

J: TRBJ2-7
D: NA
V: TRBV7-9
size: NA
DNA: TGTGCCAGCAGCTTAACAGTGGTAAAGGAGCAGTACTTC
CDR3: CASSLTVVKEQYF

J: TRBJ1-3
D: TRBD1
V: TRBV19
size: once
DNA: TGTGCCAGTAGTACCACAGACAGGGAGCAGTTCACCCATGGAAACACCATATATTTT
CDR3: CASSTTDREQFTHGNTIYF

J: TRBJ2-7
D: TRBD1
V: TRBV10-3
size: once
DNA: TGTGCCAAAGATAGGGGACAGGGGGCCTACGAGCAGTACTTC
CDR3: CAKDRGQGAYEQYF

J: TRBJ2-5
D: NA
V: TRBV7-2
size: NA
DNA: TGTGCCAGTAGTACCACCAGCAGCGGACAAGAGGCCCAGTACTTC
CDR3: CASSTTSSGQEAQYF

J: TRBJ1-5
D: NA
V: TRBV5-6
size: NA
DNA: TGTGCCAGCAGCGACGAGAATCAGCCCCAGCATTTT
CDR3: CASSDENQPQHF

J: TRBJ2-2
D: NA
V: TRBV9
size: many
DNA: TGTGCCAGCAGCGGACGGACAGTTAGCGGGGAGCTGTTTTTT
CDR3: CASSGRTVSGELFF

J: TRBJ2-2
D: TRBD1
V: TRBV9
size: many
DNA: TGTGCCAGCAGCGTTCGACAGGGGTGGGAGCCCACGAACACCGGGGAGCTGTTTTTT
CDR3: CASSVRQGWEPTNTGELFF

J: TRBJ2-2
D: NA
V: TRBV6-1
size: many
DNA: TGTGCCACCGAGATTGTGGGGGGCGACACCGGGGAGCTGTTTTTT
CDR3: CATEIVGGDTGELFF

J: TRBJ2-2
D: TRBD1
V: TRBV5-1
size: NA
DNA: TGCGCCAGCGACAGGGAAGGGAACACCGGGGAGCTGTTTTTT
CDR3: CASDREGNTGELFF

J: TRBJ2-4
D: NA
V: TRBV20-1
size: NA
DNA: TGCAGTGCTAGAGAGATTCTAGCCAAAAACATTCAGTACTTC
CDR3: CSAREILAKNIQYF

J: TRBJ2-5
D: TRBD2
V: TRBV27
size: few
DNA: TGTGCCAGCAGCCCCTTGGGACTAGCGGGGTTAACGGTAGAGACCCAGTACTTC
CDR3: CASSPLGLAGLTVETQYF

J: TRBJ1-6
D: TRBD1
V: TRBV5-4
size: NA
DNA: TGTGCCAGCAGCTTCACAGGGGATAATTCACCCCTCCACTTT
CDR3: CASSFTGDNSPLHF

J: TRBJ2-5
D: NA
V: TRBV12-3/TRBV12-4
size: NA
DNA: TGTGCCAGCAGCCCTAGACAGACACAAGAGACCCAGTACTTC
CDR3: CASSPRQTQETQYF

J: TRBJ2-7
D: NA
V: TRBV20-1
size: NA
DNA: TGCAGTGCTAGAGGACAGATCTCCTACGAGCAGTACTTC
CDR3: CSARGQISYEQYF

J: TRBJ1-1
D: NA
V: TRBV4-1
size: NA
DNA: TGCGCCAGCAGCCAAGGGGACATGAACACTGAAGCTCTCTTT
CDR3: CASSQGDMNTEALF

J: TRBJ2-2
D: TRBD1
V: TRBV6-1
size: many
DNA: TGTGCCAGCACGGACAGGACCGCGAACACCGGGGAGCTGTTTTTT
CDR3: CASTDRTANTGELFF

J: TRBJ2-3
D: TRBD2
V: TRBV7-2
size: NA
DNA: TGTGCCAGCAGCGTTAGCGGGAGAGGCACAGATACGCAGTATTTT
CDR3: CASSVSGRGTDTQYF

J: TRBJ2-3
D: NA
V: TRBV20-1
size: NA
DNA: TGCAGTGCTAGGGACTTCGAGGGGGGTGCGGTCCGCACAGATACGCAGTATTTT
CDR3: CSARDFEGGAVRTDTQYF

J: TRBJ1-2
D: NA
V: TRBV10-3
size: many
DNA: TGTGCCATCAGCGACACTGACATTGGCTACACCTTC
CDR3: CAISDTDIGYTF

J: TRBJ1-1
D: NA
V: TRBV19
size: NA
DNA: TGTGCCAGTAGGCCTATAGGTCCCTTGGACACTGAAGCTTTCTTT
CDR3: CASRPIGPLDTEAFF

J: TRBJ1-2
D: NA
V: TRBV7-9
size: NA
DNA: TGTGCCAGCAGCTTAGAAGCACGTGGCTACACCTTC
CDR3: CASSLEARGYTF

J: TRBJ2-7
D: TRBD2
V: TRBV29-1
size: NA
DNA: TGCAGCGCCACGGGGGGGGACTTCTCCTACGAGCAGTACTTC
CDR3: CSATGGDFSYEQYF

J: TRBJ1-1
D: NA
V: TRBV4-3
size: NA
DNA: TGCGCCAGCAGCCAAGATGTAACAGGGAGAACTGAAGCTTTCTTT
CDR3: CASSQDVTGRTEAFF

J: TRBJ2-7
D: NA
V: TRBV5-6
size: NA
DNA: TGTGCCAGCAGACAAAGCGGATCCTCCTACGAGCAGTACTTC
CDR3: CASRQSGSSYEQYF

J: TRBJ2-5
D: NA
V: TRBV7-8
size: many
DNA: TGTGCCAGCAGCCATACAGGGCCCGCCGAGACCCAGTACTTC
CDR3: CASSHTGPAETQYF

J: TRBJ1-1
D: TRBD1
V: TRBV2
size: once
DNA: TGTGCCAGCAACCTAATACAGGGGGGGACTGAAGCTTTCTTT
CDR3: CASNLIQGGTEAFF

J: TRBJ1-1
D: NA
V: TRBV15
size: NA
DNA: TGTGCCACCAGCAGAGTACCACAGCGGGGGGGCACTGAAGCTTTCTTT
CDR3: CATSRVPQRGGTEAFF

J: TRBJ2-5
D: NA
V: TRBV15
size: NA
DNA: TGTGCCACCAGCAGCTTAGCCCGGGCTCAAGAGACCCAGTACTTC
CDR3: CATSSLARAQETQYF

J: TRBJ2-2
D: NA
V: TRBV7-3
size: NA
DNA: TGTGCCAGCAGCTTTGGTACAACCGGGGGGCTATTTTTT
CDR3: CASSFGTTGGLFF

J: TRBJ2-3
D: NA
V: TRBV24-1
size: NA
DNA: TGTGCCACCCGAGATACAGATACGCAGTATTTT
CDR3: CATRDTDTQYF